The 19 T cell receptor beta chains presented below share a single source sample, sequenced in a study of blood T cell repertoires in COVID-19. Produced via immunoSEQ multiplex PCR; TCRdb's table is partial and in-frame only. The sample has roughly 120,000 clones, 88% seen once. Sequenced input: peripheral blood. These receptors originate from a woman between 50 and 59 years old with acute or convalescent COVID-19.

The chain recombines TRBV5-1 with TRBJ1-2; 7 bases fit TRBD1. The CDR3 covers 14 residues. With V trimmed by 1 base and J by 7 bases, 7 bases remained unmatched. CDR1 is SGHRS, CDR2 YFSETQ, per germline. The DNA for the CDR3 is TGCGCCAGCAGCTTGCCCGACAGGGTGGCTGGCTACACCTTC. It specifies CASSLPDRVAGYTF.

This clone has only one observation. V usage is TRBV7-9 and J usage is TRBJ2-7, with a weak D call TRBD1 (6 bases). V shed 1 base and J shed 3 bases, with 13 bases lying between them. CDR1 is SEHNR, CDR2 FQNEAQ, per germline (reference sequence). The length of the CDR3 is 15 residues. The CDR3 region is CASSLVEGHSYEQYF. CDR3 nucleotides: TGTGCCAGCAGCTTAGTTGAGGGACATAGCTACGAGCAGTACTTC.

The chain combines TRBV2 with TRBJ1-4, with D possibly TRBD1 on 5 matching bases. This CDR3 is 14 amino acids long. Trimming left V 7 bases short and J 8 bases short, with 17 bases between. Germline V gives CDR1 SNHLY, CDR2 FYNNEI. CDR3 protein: CASIGGGISEKLFF. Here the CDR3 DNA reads TGTGCCAGCATTGGGGGAGGGATTTCCGAAAAACTGTTTTTT.

The CDR3 reads CASSIGTVPDTQYF. The CDR3 region has the DNA TGTGCCAGCAGCATCGGGACAGTTCCGGATACGCAGTATTTT. This sequence joins TRBV7-2 and TRBJ2-3; 7 bases match TRBD1. CDR1 and CDR2 (germline): SGHTA, FQGNSA. V shed 5 bases, J shed 6 bases, and the junction held 8 bases outside the gene matches. There are 14 residues in the CDR3.

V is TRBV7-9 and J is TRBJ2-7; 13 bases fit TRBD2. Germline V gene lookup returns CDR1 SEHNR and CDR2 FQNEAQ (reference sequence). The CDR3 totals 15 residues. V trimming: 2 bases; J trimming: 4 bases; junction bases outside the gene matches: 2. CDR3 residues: CASSLTSGRGYEQYF. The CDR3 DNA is TGTGCCAGCAGCTTAACTAGCGGGAGGGGGTACGAGCAGTACTTC.

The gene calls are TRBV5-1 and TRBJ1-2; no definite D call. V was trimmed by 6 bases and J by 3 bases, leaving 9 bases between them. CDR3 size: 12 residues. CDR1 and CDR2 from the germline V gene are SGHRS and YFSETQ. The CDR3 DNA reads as TGCGCCAGCAACGAGGGCGACTATGGCTACACCTTC. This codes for CASNEGDYGYTF.

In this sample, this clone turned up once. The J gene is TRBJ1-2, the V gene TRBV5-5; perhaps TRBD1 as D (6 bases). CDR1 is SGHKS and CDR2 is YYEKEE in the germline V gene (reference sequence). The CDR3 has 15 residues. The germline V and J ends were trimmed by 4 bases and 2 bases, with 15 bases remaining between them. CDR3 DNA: TGTGCCAGCAGCCCTAACCACAGGGAGAACTATGGCTACACCTTC. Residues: CASSPNHRENYGYTF. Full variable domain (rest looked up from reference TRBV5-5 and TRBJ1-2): DAGVTQSPTHLIKTRGQQVTLRCSPISGHKSVSWYQQVLGQGPQFIFQYYEKEERGRGNFPDRFSARQFPNYSSELNVNALLLGDSALYLCASSPNHRENYGYTFGSGTRLTVV.

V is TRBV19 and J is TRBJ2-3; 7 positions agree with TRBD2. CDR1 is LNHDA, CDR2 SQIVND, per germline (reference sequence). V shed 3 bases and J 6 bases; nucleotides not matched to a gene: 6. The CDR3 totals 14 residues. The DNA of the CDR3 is TGTGCCAGTAGTATGAGGGAGGGAAGGGATACGCAGTATTTT. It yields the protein CASSMREGRDTQYF.

CDR3 DNA: TGTGCCAGCACCCTTATGGCGGGAGGATATACCGGGGAGCTGTTTTTT. The encoded protein is CASTLMAGGYTGELFF. The chain couples TRBV3-1 (or the pseudogene TRBV3-2) to TRBJ2-2; 8 bases fit TRBD2. This CDR3 contains 16 residues. From germline, CDR1 is LGHDT and CDR2 YNNKEL (reference sequence). V shed 7 bases and J 5 bases; nucleotides not matched to a gene: 12.

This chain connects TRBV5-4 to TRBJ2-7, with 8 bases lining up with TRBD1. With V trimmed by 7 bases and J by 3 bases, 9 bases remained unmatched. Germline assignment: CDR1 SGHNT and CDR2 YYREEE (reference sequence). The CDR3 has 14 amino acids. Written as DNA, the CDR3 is TGTGCCAGCTCTCCAGAAGGACAGGGCTACGAGCAGTACTTC. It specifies CASSPEGQGYEQYF.

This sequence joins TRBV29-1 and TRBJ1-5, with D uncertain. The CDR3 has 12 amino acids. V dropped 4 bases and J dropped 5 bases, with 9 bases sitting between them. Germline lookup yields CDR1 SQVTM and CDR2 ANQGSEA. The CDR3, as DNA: TGCAGCGTTGCGGCCGACTATCAGCCCCAGCATTTT. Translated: CSVAADYQPQHF.

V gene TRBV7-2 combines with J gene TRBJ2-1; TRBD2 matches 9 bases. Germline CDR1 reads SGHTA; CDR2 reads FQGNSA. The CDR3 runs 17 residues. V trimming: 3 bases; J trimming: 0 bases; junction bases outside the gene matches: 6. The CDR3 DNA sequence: TGTGCCAGCAGCTTGCTAGGACTAGCGAGCTCCTACAATGAGCAGTTCTTC. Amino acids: CASSLLGLASSYNEQFF.

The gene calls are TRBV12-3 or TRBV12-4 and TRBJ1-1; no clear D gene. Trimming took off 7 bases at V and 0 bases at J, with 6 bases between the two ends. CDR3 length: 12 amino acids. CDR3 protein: CASTYMNTEAFF. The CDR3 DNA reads TGTGCCAGCACCTATATGAACACTGAAGCTTTCTTT.

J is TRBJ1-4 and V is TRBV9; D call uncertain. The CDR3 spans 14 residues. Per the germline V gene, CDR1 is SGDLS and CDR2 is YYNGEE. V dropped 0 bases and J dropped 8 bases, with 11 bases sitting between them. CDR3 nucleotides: TGTGCCAGCAGCGTAGATTTCCGGAGGGAAAAACTGTTTTTT. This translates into CASSVDFRREKLFF.

CDR3 nucleotides: TGTGCCAGCAGCTTAAGTAGGGCAGGGGGCAATGAAAAACTGTTTTTT. This codes for CASSLSRAGGNEKLFF. The rearrangement joins TRBV7-2 to TRBJ1-4; 8 nucleotides align to TRBD1. The trim removed 2 bases at V and 5 bases at J, leaving 7 bases unmatched. The CDR3 has 16 residues. From germline, CDR1 is SGHTA and CDR2 FQGNSA. Complete variable domain (other parts from reference TRBV7-2 and TRBJ1-4): GAGVSQSPSNKVTEKGKDVELRCDPISGHTALYWYRQSLGQGLEFLIYFQGNSAPDKSGLPSDRFSAERTGGSVSTLTIQRTQQEDSAVYLCASSLSRAGGNEKLFFGSGTQLSVL.

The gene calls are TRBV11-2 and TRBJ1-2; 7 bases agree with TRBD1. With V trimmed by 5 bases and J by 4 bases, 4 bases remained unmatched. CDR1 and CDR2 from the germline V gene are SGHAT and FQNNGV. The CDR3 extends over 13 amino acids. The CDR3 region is CASSRDSTYGYTF. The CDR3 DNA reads TGTGCCAGCAGCCGGGACAGCACCTATGGCTACACCTTC.

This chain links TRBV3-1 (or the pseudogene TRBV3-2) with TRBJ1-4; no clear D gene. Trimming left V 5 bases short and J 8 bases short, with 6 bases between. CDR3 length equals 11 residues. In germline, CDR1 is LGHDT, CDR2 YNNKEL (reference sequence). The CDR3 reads CASSDGEKLFF. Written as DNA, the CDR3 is TGTGCCAGCAGCGACGGGGAAAAACTGTTTTTT.

The CDR3 region has the DNA TGTGCCAGCAGCTCTAGCGGAGGGGGCTCCTACAATGAGCAGTTCTTC. It encodes CASSSSGGGSYNEQFF. The gene calls are TRBV7-9 and TRBJ2-1, with D possibly being TRBD2 (7 bases). Trimming left V 4 bases short and J 0 bases short, with 13 bases between. Germline loops: CDR1 SEHNR, CDR2 FQNEAQ (reference sequence). This CDR3 comprises 16 residues.

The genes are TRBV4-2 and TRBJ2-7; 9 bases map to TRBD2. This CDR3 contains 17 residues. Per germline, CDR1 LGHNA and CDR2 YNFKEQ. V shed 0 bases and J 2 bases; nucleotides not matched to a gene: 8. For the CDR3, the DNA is TGTGCCAGCAGCCAAGAGGGGGTGACTAGCGGACCCTACGAGCAGTACTTC. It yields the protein CASSQEGVTSGPYEQYF.